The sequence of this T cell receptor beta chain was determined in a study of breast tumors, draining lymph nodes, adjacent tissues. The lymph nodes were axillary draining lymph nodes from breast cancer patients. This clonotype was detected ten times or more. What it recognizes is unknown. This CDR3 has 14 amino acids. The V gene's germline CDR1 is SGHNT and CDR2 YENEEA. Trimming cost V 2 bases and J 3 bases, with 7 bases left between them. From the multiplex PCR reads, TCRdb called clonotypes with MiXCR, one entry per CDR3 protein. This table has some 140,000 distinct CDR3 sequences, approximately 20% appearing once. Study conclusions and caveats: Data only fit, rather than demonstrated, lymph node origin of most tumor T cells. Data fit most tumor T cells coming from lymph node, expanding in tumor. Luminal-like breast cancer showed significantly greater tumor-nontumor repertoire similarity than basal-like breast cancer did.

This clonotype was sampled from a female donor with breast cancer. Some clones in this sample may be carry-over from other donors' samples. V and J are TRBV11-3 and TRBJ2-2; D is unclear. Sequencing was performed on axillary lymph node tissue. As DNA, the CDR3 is TGTGCCAGCAGCTTACTTACCCACACCGGGGAGCTGTTTTTT. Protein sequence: CASSLLTHTGELFF.